This passage covers 30 T cell receptor beta chains from one sample sequenced in a study of shared clonotypes between healthy human individuals. The table came from immunoSEQ multiplex PCR; TCRdb's copy has only in-frame clones and leaves some out. The data show around 940,000 clones, 70% to 85% seen once. Sequenced input: memory CD4+ T cells sorted from blood. Subset noted: CD45RA-negative fraction. These TCRs come from a man younger than 35 in good health.

As to this clone: Additional DNA sequences in this sample encode the identical CDR3. As DNA, the CDR3 is TGCGCCAGCAGCCTGGGGACAGTCACAGATACGCAGTATTTT. It specifies CASSLGTVTDTQYF. The chain recombines TRBV5-1 with TRBJ2-3; TRBD1 matches at 7 bases. V trimming: 4 bases; J trimming: 2 bases; junction bases outside the gene matches: 4. CDR1 SGHRS and CDR2 YFSETQ come from the germline V gene. The CDR3 has 14 residues.

The V gene is TRBV11-2, the J gene TRBJ2-5; a possible D gene is TRBD1 (6 bases). CDR1 SGHAT and CDR2 FQNNGV come from the germline V gene. The CDR3 is made up of 14 amino acids. V lost 5 bases, J lost 6 bases, and 16 bases lay in between. The CDR3 reads CASSPSTQGQTQYF. DNA for the CDR3: TGTGCCAGCAGCCCTAGCACCCAGGGGCAGACCCAGTACTTC. Together with reference TRBV11-2 and TRBJ2-5, the CDR3 gives the full variable domain: EAGVAQSPRYKIIEKRQSVAFWCNPISGHATLYWYQQILGQGPKLLIQFQNNGVVDDSQLPKDRFSAERLKGVDSTLKIQPAKLEDSAVYLCASSPSTQGQTQYFGPGTRLLVL.

The V and J genes are TRBV18 and TRBJ2-3; no definite D call. CDR3 length equals 16 residues. The germline V gene has CDR1 KGHSH and CDR2 LQKENI. V dropped 1 base and J dropped 0 bases, with 11 bases sitting between them. This CDR3 is CASSPQLGFSTDTQYF. CDR3 coding DNA: TGTGCCAGCTCACCACAATTAGGTTTTAGCACAGATACGCAGTATTTT.

The chain has TRBV2 and TRBJ1-4, with D possibly being TRBD1 (6 bases). V was trimmed by 4 bases and J by 8 bases, leaving 14 bases between them. This CDR3 comprises 14 residues. Germline lookup yields CDR1 SNHLY and CDR2 FYNNEI. CDR3 DNA sequence: TGTGCCAGCAGTGTAAGCGATCAGGGGGAAAAACTGTTTTTT. Its protein is CASSVSDQGEKLFF. Using reference TRBV2 and TRBJ1-4 for the parts outside the CDR3, the full variable domain is EPEVTQTPSHQVTQMGQEVILRCVPISNHLYFYWYRQILGQKVEFLVSFYNNEISEKSEIFDDQFSVERPDGSNFTLKIRSTKLEDSAMYFCASSVSDQGEKLFFGSGTQLSVL.

In this sample, this clone turned up once. The chain joins TRBV10-3 to TRBJ1-4; D ambiguous. This CDR3 is 13 amino acids long. V was trimmed by 2 bases and J by 3 bases, leaving 4 bases between them. Germline CDR1 ENHRY, CDR2 SYGVKD. This chain's CDR3 is CAISEAPNEKLFF. In DNA form, the CDR3 reads TGTGCCATCAGTGAGGCGCCTAATGAAAAACTGTTTTTT.

V usage is TRBV7-3 and J usage is TRBJ2-7; D ambiguous. The CDR3 runs to 13 residues. V was cut by 5 bases and J by 3 bases, with 11 bases left in between. CDR1 is SGHTA, CDR2 FQGTGA, per germline. DNA of the CDR3: TGTGCCAGCAGCCCTTCGGCGAACTACGAGCAGTACTTC. Protein sequence: CASSPSANYEQYF.

V gene TRBV11-2 combines with J gene TRBJ2-7, with 9 bases that match TRBD2. CDR1 and CDR2 (germline): SGHAT, FQNNGV. V dropped 2 bases and J dropped 6; count of bases not matched to a gene: 8. This CDR3 is built from 15 residues. CDR3 in DNA: TGTGCCAGCAGCTTAAGGGTAGCGGGAGACTTCGAGCAGTACTTC. Its protein product is CASSLRVAGDFEQYF.

This chain connects TRBV2 to TRBJ1-2; D is ambiguous. Looked up from germline, CDR1 is SNHLY and CDR2 is FYNNEI. The ends were cut back, 7 bases at V and 2 bases at J, with 8 bases in the middle. The CDR3 is 12 residues long. CDR3 loop: CASKTGNYGYTF. For the CDR3, the DNA is TGTGCCAGCAAAACGGGGAACTATGGCTACACCTTC.

The J gene is TRBJ2-2, the V gene TRBV11-3, with 8 positions matching TRBD2. Looked up from germline, CDR1 is SGHNT and CDR2 is YENEEA. The CDR3 sequence is 15 residues long. Trimming cost V 4 bases and J 1 base; bases outside gene matches: 2. CDR3 protein: CASSSGTRNTGELFF. The CDR3 DNA reads TGTGCCAGCAGCTCCGGGACTAGGAACACCGGGGAGCTGTTTTTT.

The rearrangement links TRBV7-2 to TRBJ2-1, with 7 positions matching TRBD2. The V gene end was trimmed by 3 bases and the J gene end by 4 bases; junction bases not matched to a gene: 12. The CDR3 totals 17 residues. Germline-derived CDR1 and CDR2 are SGHTA and FQGNSA. CDR3 sequence reads: CASSFPLGSGSYNEQFF. The DNA for the CDR3 is TGTGCCAGCAGCTTCCCCTTAGGTAGCGGGTCTTACAATGAGCAGTTCTTC.

The rearrangement uses TRBV5-8 and TRBJ2-6, with 7 bases fitting TRBD1. The length of the CDR3 is 17 residues. V dropped 3 bases and J dropped 0; count of bases not matched to a gene: 6. Germline lookup yields CDR1 SGHTS and CDR2 YDEGEE. DNA for the CDR3: TGTGCCAGCAGCTGGACGGACAGGACCTCTGGGGCCAACGTCCTGACTTTC. Translated, it gives CASSWTDRTSGANVLTF.

This sequence joins TRBV5-6 and TRBJ1-2; perhaps TRBD1 as D (5 bases). The V gene's germline CDR1 is SGHDT and CDR2 YYEEEE. V lost 1 base to trimming and J lost 8 bases, with 12 bases between them. The CDR3 runs to 13 residues. The CDR3 region has the DNA TGTGCCAGCAGCTTGTCAGGACAAGGGGGCTACACCTTC. It is translated as CASSLSGQGGYTF.

The CDR3 DNA reads as TGTGCCAGCAGCTTGGCCGGCAGGGTTGGCACAGATACGCAGTATTTT. Its translation is CASSLAGRVGTDTQYF. The chain recombines TRBV5-4 with TRBJ2-3; possibly TRBD1 for D (5 bases). The germline V and J ends were trimmed by 0 bases and 1 base, with 12 bases remaining between them. CDR1 SGHNT and CDR2 YYREEE come from the germline V gene (reference sequence). The CDR3 runs 16 residues.

This clone has at least ten counts. The chain recombines TRBV4-3 with TRBJ1-2; D possibly corresponds to TRBD1 (5 bases). Germline assignment: CDR1 LGHNA and CDR2 YSLEER. Trimming shortened V by 0 bases and J by 2 bases, and 10 bases separated the two germline ends. The CDR3 loop spans 15 amino acids. DNA of the CDR3: TGCGCCAGCAGCCAAGACCCCTGGGACAACTATGGCTACACCTTC. Amino acid sequence: CASSQDPWDNYGYTF.

J is TRBJ2-3 and V is TRBV9; tentatively, D is TRBD2 (5 bases). The CDR3 has 14 residues. Per germline, CDR1 SGDLS and CDR2 YYNGEE. Trimming removed 1 base at V and 5 bases at J, with 11 bases between. The chain's CDR3 is CASSVLGNVDTQYF. The CDR3 region has the DNA TGTGCCAGCAGCGTACTCGGGAACGTAGATACGCAGTATTTT. Variable domain in full (rest from reference TRBV9 and TRBJ2-3): DSGVTQTPKHLITATGQRVTLRCSPRSGDLSVYWYQQSLDQGLQFLIQYYNGEERAKGNILERFSAQQFPDLHSELNLSSLELGDSALYFCASSVLGNVDTQYFGPGTRLTVL.

V is TRBV7-9 and J is TRBJ1-1, with D possibly being TRBD1 (5 bases). Germline CDR1 reads SEHNR; CDR2 reads FQNEAQ (reference sequence). CDR3 length equals 14 residues. V was shortened by 6 bases and J by 2 bases, with 13 bases between the two germline ends. DNA for the CDR3: TGTGCCAGCAGGGTTTGGACACTTAACACTGAAGCTTTCTTT. Translated, it gives CASRVWTLNTEAFF.

This clone was seen a few times. The chain joins TRBV19 to TRBJ1-2, with D perhaps matching TRBD1 (5 bases). Germline V gene sequence: CDR1 LNHDA, CDR2 SQIVND (reference sequence). Trimming took off 7 bases at V and 5 bases at J, with 17 bases between the two ends. This CDR3 is built from 14 residues. The CDR3 spells CASIRTGLTYGYTF. The CDR3 DNA reads TGTGCCAGTATCCGCACAGGACTCACTTATGGCTACACCTTC.

The chain couples TRBV28 to TRBJ1-2; D remains ambiguous. Germline values: CDR1 MDHEN, CDR2 SYDVKM. This CDR3 has 15 residues. Trimming removed 5 bases from V and 4 bases from J, with 17 bases in between. The CDR3: CASSAPGAVPYGYTF. CDR3 sequence (DNA): TGTGCCAGCAGTGCCCCAGGTGCCGTTCCCTATGGCTACACCTTC.

The chain carries TRBV2 and TRBJ2-7; D remains ambiguous. The ends were cut back, 4 bases at V and 0 bases at J, with 13 bases in the middle. The CDR3 has 15 residues. Germline CDR1 SNHLY, CDR2 FYNNEI. CDR3: CASSVSSHSSYEQYF. In DNA form, the CDR3 reads TGTGCCAGCAGTGTGTCGTCCCACAGCTCCTACGAGCAGTACTTC.

The rearrangement uses TRBV7-8 and TRBJ2-1; 7 bases are shared with TRBD1. The CDR3 is 16 residues long. J lost 2 bases, V lost 1 base, and 5 bases had no gene match. CDR1 is SGHVS, CDR2 FQNEAQ, per germline. The CDR3 sequence is CASSLGFRGTYNEQFF. CDR3 nucleotide sequence: TGTGCCAGCAGCTTAGGTTTCAGGGGGACCTACAATGAGCAGTTCTTC. Variable domain in full (rest from reference TRBV7-8 and TRBJ2-1): GAGVSQSPRYKVAKRGQDVALRCDPISGHVSLFWYQQALGQGPEFLTYFQNEAQLDKSGLPSDRFFAERPEGSVSTLKIQRTQQEDSAVYLCASSLGFRGTYNEQFFGPGTRLTVL.

The rearrangement uses TRBV6-6 and TRBJ2-4; the D is unclear. In germline, CDR1 is MNHNY, CDR2 SVGAGI (reference sequence). This CDR3 has 14 residues. The germline V and J ends were trimmed by 2 bases and 7 bases, with 12 bases remaining between them. The chain's CDR3 is CASSYGDSRNIQYF. The CDR3 region has the DNA TGTGCCAGCAGTTACGGGGATTCGCGGAACATTCAGTACTTC.

The rearrangement uses TRBV29-1 and TRBJ1-1; tentatively, D is TRBD1 (6 bases). CDR1 is SQVTM and CDR2 is ANQGSEA in the germline V gene. Trimming left V 6 bases short and J 0 bases short, with 11 bases between. The CDR3 covers 13 residues. The CDR3 DNA reads TGCAGCGTCCAGGGGAACTTGAACACTGAAGCTTTCTTT. Translated, it gives CSVQGNLNTEAFF.

The chain carries TRBV7-2 and TRBJ2-1; D is possibly TRBD2 (6 bases). Trimming pared 1 base from V and 5 bases from J, leaving 12 bases between. The CDR3 is made up of 15 amino acids. Germline loops: CDR1 SGHTA, CDR2 FQGNSA. The CDR3 protein is CASSLGGTGNNEQFF. In DNA, the CDR3 is TGTGCCAGCAGCTTAGGGGGGACTGGAAACAATGAGCAGTTCTTC.

The chain has TRBV28 and TRBJ2-4; D uncertain. The CDR3 spans 16 residues. V was shortened by 4 bases and J by 1 base, with 14 bases between the two germline ends. Germline loops: CDR1 MDHEN, CDR2 SYDVKM. The CDR3 nucleotides are TGTGCCAGCAGTTCACATGGGGTCCTGGCCAAAAACATTCAGTACTTC. Its protein product is CASSSHGVLAKNIQYF.

The chain joins TRBV7-9 to TRBJ1-1, with TRBD1 identical over 11 bases. Losses at the gene ends were 4 bases for V and 3 bases for J; bases not matched to a gene: 4. The CDR3 consists of 15 residues. Germline CDR1 SEHNR, CDR2 FQNEAQ (reference sequence). Here the CDR3 DNA reads TGTGCCAGCAGCTACCGGACAGGGGGCTACACTGAAGCTTTCTTT. This sequence encodes CASSYRTGGYTEAFF.

V gene TRBV7-2 combines with J gene TRBJ2-5; the match to TRBD2 covers 10 bases. The CDR3 runs 15 residues. V was pared by 1 base and J by 5 bases, with 4 bases of the junction left unmatched. CDR1 SGHTA and CDR2 FQGNSA come from the germline V gene. In DNA, the CDR3 is TGTGCCAGCAGCTTAGGAGCGGGAGGGGTGGAGACCCAGTACTTC. Translation gives CASSLGAGGVETQYF.

The chain has TRBV6-6 and TRBJ1-6; D is uncertain. V was trimmed by 0 bases and J by 7 bases, leaving 4 bases between them. Germline values: CDR1 MNHNY, CDR2 SVGAGI (reference sequence). This CDR3 has 13 residues. The CDR3 DNA is TGTGCCAGCAGTTACTCGTCCAATTCACCCCTCCACTTT. Encoded protein: CASSYSSNSPLHF.

This clone was seen many times. CDR3 amino acids: CASSEDQGRAFF. CDR3 bases: TGTGCCAGCAGTGAAGACCAGGGCAGAGCTTTCTTT. This chain connects TRBV2 to TRBJ1-1, with D perhaps TRBD1 (5 bases). The germline gives CDR1 SNHLY, CDR2 FYNNEI. V lost 1 base to trimming and J lost 10 bases, with 10 bases between them. There are 12 residues in the CDR3.

The chain joins TRBV2 to TRBJ1-6; 8 bases are shared with TRBD1. The ends lost 6 bases at V and 9 bases at J; junction bases unmatched: 7. The CDR3 is made up of 14 amino acids. Germline-derived CDR1 and CDR2 are SNHLY and FYNNEI. CDR3 nucleotide sequence: TGTGCCAGCAGCCAGGGGGCTCAGGGTTCACCCCTCCACTTT. Its protein product is CASSQGAQGSPLHF.

This clone was counted between two and nine times. V is TRBV7-9 and J is TRBJ2-7; the D is unclear. The CDR3 has 13 amino acids. V was trimmed by 1 base and J by 3 bases, leaving 7 bases between them. Germline V gene data show CDR1 as SEHNR and CDR2 as FQNEAQ (reference sequence). The CDR3 reads CASSLDPNYEQYF. The DNA for the CDR3 is TGTGCCAGCAGCTTAGACCCAAACTACGAGCAGTACTTC.